This TCR beta chain appears in the sequencing data of a study of T cell changes during pregnancy in multiple sclerosis. The repertoire was sequenced with immunoSEQ multiplex PCR; TCRdb's copy has only in-frame clones and lacks some. Altogether tens of thousands of clones are present, 80% to 95% being singletons, with the ten largest covering around 2.3%. This CDR3 contains 15 residues. Unmatched junction bases numbered 9, after V lost 2 bases and J lost 6 bases. Germline values: CDR1 SEHNR, CDR2 FQNEAQ (reference sequence). This chain joins TRBV7-9 and TRBJ2-7; 8 bases match TRBD2. The TCR comes from a female donor with multiple sclerosis, enrolled in a pregnancy study. This specimen consisted of peripheral blood, obtained in the first trimester of pregnancy. The chain's CDR3 is CASSLRTSRRGEQYF. As DNA, the CDR3 is TGTGCCAGCAGCTTAAGGACTAGCCGAAGGGGCGAGCAGTACTTC.